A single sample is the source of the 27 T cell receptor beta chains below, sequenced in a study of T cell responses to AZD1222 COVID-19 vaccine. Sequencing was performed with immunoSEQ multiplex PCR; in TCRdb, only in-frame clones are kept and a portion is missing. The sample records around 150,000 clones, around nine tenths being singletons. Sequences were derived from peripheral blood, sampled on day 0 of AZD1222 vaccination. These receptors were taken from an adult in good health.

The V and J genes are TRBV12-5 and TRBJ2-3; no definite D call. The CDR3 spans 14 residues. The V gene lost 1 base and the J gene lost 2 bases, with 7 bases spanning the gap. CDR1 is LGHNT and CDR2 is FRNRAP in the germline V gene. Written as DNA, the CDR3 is TGTGCTAGTGGTTTGGGCCCCTCCACAGATACGCAGTATTTT. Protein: CASGLGPSTDTQYF.

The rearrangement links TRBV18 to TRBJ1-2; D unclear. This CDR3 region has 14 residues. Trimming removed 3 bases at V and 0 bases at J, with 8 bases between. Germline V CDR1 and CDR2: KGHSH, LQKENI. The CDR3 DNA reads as TGTGCCAGCTCACCCGCCGGAGCTAACTATGGCTACACCTTC. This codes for CASSPAGANYGYTF.

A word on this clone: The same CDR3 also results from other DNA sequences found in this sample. CDR3 DNA: TGTGCCAGCAGTTACTCGGGGGGGCCCTACGAGCAGTACTTC. It specifies CASSYSGGPYEQYF. The chain has TRBV6-5 and TRBJ2-7; tentatively, D is TRBD2 (7 bases). Trimming took off 0 bases at V and 2 bases at J, with 8 bases between the two ends. CDR1 MNHEY and CDR2 SVGAGI come from the germline V gene. This CDR3 spans 14 amino acids.

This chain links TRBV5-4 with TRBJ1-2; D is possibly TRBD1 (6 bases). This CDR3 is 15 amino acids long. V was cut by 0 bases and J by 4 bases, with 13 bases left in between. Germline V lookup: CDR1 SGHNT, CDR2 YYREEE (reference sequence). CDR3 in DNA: TGTGCCAGCAGCTTGGAGGGGGGGCGAGGCTATGGCTACACCTTC. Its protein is CASSLEGGRGYGYTF.

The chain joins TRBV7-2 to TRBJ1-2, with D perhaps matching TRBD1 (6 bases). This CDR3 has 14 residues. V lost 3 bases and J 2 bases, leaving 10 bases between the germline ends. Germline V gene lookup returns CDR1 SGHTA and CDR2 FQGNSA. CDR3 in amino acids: CASSLDSQNYGYTF. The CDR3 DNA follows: TGTGCCAGCAGCTTGGACAGCCAAAACTATGGCTACACCTTC.

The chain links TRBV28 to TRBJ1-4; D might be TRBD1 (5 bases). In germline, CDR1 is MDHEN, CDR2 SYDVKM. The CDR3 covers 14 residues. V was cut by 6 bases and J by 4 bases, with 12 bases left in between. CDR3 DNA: TGTGCCAGCAGGGACGCGGGACTTAATGAAAAACTGTTTTTT. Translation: CASRDAGLNEKLFF. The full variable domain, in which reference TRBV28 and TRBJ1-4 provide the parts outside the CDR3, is DVKVTQSSRYLVKRTGEKVFLECVQDMDHENMFWYRQDPGLGLRLIYFSYDVKMKEKGDIPEGYSVSREKKERFSLILESASTNQTSMYLCASRDAGLNEKLFFGSGTQLSVL.

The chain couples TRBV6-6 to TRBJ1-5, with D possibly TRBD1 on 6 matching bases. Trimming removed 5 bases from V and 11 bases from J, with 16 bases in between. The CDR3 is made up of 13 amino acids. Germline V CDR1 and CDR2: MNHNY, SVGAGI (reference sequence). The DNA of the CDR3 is TGTGCCAGCAGTAAGGGGGGAAATATGGCCCAGCATTTT. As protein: CASSKGGNMAQHF.

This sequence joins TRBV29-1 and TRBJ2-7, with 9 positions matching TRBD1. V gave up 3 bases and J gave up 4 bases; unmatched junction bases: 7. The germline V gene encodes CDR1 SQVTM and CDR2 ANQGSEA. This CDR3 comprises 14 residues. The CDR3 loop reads CSVDPGQGLYEQYF. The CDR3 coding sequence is TGCAGCGTTGACCCGGGACAGGGCTTATACGAGCAGTACTTC.

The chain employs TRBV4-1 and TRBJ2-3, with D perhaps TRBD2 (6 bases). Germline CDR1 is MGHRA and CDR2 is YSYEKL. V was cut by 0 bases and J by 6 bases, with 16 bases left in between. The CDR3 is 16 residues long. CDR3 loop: CASSQEWRAGTDTQYF. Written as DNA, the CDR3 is TGCGCCAGCAGCCAAGAGTGGAGGGCCGGGACGGATACGCAGTATTTT.

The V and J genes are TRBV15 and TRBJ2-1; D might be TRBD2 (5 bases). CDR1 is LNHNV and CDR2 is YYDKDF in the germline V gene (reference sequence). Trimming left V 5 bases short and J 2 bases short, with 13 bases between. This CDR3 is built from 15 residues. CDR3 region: CATSLQPGAYNEQFF. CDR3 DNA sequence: TGTGCCACCAGCTTGCAACCCGGGGCCTACAATGAGCAGTTCTTC. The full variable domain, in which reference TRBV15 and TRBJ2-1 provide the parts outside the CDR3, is DAMVIQNPRYQVTQFGKPVTLSCSQTLNHNVMYWYQQKSSQAPKLLFHYYDKDFNNEADTPDNFQSRRPNTSFCFLDIRSPGLGDTAMYLCATSLQPGAYNEQFFGPGTRLTVL.

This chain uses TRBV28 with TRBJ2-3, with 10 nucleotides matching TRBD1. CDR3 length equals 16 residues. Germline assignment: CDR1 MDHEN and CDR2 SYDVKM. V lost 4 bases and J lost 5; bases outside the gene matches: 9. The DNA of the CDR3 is TGTGCCAGCAGTTCCCGGGACAGGGGTTTTGAAGATACGCAGTATTTT. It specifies CASSSRDRGFEDTQYF. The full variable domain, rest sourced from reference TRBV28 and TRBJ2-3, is DVKVTQSSRYLVKRTGEKVFLECVQDMDHENMFWYRQDPGLGLRLIYFSYDVKMKEKGDIPEGYSVSREKKERFSLILESASTNQTSMYLCASSSRDRGFEDTQYFGPGTRLTVL.

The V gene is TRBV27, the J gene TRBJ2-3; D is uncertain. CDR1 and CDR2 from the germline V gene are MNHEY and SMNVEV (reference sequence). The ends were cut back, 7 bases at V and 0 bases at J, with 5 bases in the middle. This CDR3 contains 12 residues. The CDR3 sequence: CASKTSTDTQYF. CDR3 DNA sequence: TGTGCCAGCAAAACTAGCACAGATACGCAGTATTTT.

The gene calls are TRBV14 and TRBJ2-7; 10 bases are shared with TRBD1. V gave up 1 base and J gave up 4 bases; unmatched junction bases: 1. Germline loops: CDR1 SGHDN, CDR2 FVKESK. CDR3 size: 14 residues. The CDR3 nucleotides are TGTGCCAGCAGCCAAGGACAGGGGGCTTACGAGCAGTACTTC. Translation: CASSQGQGAYEQYF.

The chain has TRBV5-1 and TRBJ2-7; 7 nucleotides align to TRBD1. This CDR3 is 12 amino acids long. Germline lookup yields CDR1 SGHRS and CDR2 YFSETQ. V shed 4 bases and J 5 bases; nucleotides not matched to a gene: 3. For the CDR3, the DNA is TGCGCCAGCAGCCCGACAGGGAACGAGCAGTACTTC. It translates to CASSPTGNEQYF. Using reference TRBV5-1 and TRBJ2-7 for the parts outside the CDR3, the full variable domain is KAGVTQTPRYLIKTRGQQVTLSCSPISGHRSVSWYQQTPGQGLQFLFEYFSETQRNKGNFPGRFSGRQFSNSRSEMNVSTLELGDSALYLCASSPTGNEQYFGPGTRLTVT.

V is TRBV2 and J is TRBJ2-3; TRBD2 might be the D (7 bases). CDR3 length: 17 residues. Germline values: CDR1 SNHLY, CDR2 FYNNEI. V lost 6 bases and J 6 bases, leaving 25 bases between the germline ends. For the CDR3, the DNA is TGTGCCAGCAGCCCAGGAGGGTGGGGGGGGCCAGGTGATACGCAGTATTTT. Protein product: CASSPGGWGGPGDTQYF.

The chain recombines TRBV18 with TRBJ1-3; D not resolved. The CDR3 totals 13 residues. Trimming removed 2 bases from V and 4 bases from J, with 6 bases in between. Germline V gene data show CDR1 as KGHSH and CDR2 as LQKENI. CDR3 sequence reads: CASSPSSGNTIYF. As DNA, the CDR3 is TGTGCCAGCTCACCAAGTTCGGGAAACACCATATATTTT.

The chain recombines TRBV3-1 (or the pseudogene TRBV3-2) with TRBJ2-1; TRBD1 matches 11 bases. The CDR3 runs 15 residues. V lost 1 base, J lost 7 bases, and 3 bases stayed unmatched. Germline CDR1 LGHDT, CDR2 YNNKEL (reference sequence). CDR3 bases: TGTGCCAGCAGCCAAGTGGGACAGGGGGTTAATGAGCAGTTCTTC. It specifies CASSQVGQGVNEQFF.

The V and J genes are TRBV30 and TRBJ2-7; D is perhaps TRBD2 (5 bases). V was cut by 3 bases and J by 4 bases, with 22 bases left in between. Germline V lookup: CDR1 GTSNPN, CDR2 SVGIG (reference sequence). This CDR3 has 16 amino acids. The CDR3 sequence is CAWRNALGFLPYEQYF. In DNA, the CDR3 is TGTGCCTGGAGAAACGCACTAGGTTTCCTTCCGTACGAGCAGTACTTC.

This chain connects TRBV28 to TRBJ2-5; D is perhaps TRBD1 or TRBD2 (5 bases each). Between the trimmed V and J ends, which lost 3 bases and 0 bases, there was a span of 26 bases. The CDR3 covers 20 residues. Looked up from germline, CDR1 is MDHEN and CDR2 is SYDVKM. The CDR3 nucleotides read TGTGCCAGCAGTTTCAACATCCACTGGGGGACGCCTAGTTACCAAGAGACCCAGTACTTC. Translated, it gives CASSFNIHWGTPSYQETQYF. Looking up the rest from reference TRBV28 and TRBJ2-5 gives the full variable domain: DVKVTQSSRYLVKRTGEKVFLECVQDMDHENMFWYRQDPGLGLRLIYFSYDVKMKEKGDIPEGYSVSREKKERFSLILESASTNQTSMYLCASSFNIHWGTPSYQETQYFGPGTRLLVL.

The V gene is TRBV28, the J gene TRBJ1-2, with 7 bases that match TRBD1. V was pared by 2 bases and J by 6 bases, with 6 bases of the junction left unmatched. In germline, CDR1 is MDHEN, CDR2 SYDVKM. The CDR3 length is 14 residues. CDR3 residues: CASSLRGLGDGYTF. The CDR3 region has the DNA TGTGCCAGCAGTTTAAGGGGGCTGGGGGATGGCTACACCTTC.

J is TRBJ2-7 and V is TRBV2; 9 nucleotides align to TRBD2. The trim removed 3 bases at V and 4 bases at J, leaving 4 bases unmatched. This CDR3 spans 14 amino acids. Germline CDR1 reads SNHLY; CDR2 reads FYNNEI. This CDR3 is CASSEVAGGYEQYF. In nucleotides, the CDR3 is TGTGCCAGCAGTGAGGTCGCGGGGGGGTACGAGCAGTACTTC.

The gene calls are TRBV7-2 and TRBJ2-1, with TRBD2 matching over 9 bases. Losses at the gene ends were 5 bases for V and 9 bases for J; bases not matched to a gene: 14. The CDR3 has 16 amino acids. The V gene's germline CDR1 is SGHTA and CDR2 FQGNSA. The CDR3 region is CASSRPSGTSLSEQFF. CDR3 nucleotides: TGTGCCAGCAGCCGCCCTAGCGGGACCTCCCTCAGTGAGCAGTTCTTC.

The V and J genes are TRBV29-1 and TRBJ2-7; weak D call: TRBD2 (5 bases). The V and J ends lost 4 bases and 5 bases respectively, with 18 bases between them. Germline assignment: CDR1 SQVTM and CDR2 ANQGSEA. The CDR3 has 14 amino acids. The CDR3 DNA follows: TGCAGCGTTGTCCCGCCGGGGTCTAAGGACGAGCAGTACTTC. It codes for CSVVPPGSKDEQYF.

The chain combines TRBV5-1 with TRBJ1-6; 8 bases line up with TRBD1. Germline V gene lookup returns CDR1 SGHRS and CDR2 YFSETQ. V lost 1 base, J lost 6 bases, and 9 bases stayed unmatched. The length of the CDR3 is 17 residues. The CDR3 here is CASSLSPLQGVNSPLHF. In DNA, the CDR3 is TGCGCCAGCAGCTTGTCGCCTCTACAGGGGGTTAATTCACCCCTCCACTTT.

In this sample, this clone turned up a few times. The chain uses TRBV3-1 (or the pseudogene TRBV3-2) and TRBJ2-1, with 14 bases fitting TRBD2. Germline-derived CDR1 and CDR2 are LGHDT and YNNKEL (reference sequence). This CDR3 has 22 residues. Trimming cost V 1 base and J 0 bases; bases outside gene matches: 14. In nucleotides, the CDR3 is TGTGCCAGCAGCCAAGCTGCCGGGACTAGCGGGAGTTCGGGGAGCTCCTACAATGAGCAGTTCTTC. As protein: CASSQAAGTSGSSGSSYNEQFF.

The CDR3 coding sequence is TGTGCCAGCAGTTTTAGTGGGCAGGGGGCATATCAGCCCCAGCATTTT. Its translation: CASSFSGQGAYQPQHF. The genes are TRBV28 and TRBJ1-5; 8 bases agree with TRBD1. The germline V gene has CDR1 MDHEN and CDR2 SYDVKM. V was pared by 3 bases and J by 5 bases, with 9 bases of the junction left unmatched. The CDR3 extends over 16 amino acids.

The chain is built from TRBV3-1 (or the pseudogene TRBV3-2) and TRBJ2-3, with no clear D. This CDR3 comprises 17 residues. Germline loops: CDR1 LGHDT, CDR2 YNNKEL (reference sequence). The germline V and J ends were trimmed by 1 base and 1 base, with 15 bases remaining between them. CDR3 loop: CASSQAFRQTGTDTQYF. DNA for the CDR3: TGTGCCAGCAGCCAAGCCTTCAGGCAAACGGGCACAGATACGCAGTATTTT.